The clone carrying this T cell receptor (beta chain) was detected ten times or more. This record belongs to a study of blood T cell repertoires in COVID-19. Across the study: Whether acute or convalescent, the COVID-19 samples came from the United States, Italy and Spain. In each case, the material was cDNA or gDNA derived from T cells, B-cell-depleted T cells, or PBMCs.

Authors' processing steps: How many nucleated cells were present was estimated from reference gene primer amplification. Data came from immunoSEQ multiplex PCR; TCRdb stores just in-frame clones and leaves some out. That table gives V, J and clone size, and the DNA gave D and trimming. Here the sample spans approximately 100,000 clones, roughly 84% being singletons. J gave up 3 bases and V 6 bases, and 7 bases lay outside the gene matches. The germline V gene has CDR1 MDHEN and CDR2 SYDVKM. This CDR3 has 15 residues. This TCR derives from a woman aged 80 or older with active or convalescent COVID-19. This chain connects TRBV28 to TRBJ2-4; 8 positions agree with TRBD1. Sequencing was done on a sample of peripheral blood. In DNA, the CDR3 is TGTGCCAGCAGCTGGACAGGGTTAGGCAAAAACATTCAGTACTTC. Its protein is CASSWTGLGKNIQYF.